This TCR beta chain was recovered during a study of human CD4 T cells and Enterobacteriaceae. All CD4+ cells other than CD45RA+CCR7+CD95- naive cells were sorted as memory, over 98% pure. CDR1 is SGHRS, CDR2 YFSETQ, per germline. The germline V and J ends were trimmed by 4 bases and 14 bases, with 17 bases remaining between them. The CDR3 has 12 residues. The method was immunoSEQ multiplex PCR; TCRdb's version includes in-frame clones alone and lacks a portion of them. The sample holds 25,000 to 35,000 clones; roughly 80% are singletons and the top ten take roughly 0.96%. The V call is TRBV5-1, the J call TRBJ2-3; D unclear. The clonotype originates from a human donor in good health. Input material: memory CD4+ T cells from blood. The CDR3 here is CASSRLTPPLYF. CDR3 sequence (DNA): TGCGCCAGCAGCCGACTTACGCCCCCCTTGTATTTT.